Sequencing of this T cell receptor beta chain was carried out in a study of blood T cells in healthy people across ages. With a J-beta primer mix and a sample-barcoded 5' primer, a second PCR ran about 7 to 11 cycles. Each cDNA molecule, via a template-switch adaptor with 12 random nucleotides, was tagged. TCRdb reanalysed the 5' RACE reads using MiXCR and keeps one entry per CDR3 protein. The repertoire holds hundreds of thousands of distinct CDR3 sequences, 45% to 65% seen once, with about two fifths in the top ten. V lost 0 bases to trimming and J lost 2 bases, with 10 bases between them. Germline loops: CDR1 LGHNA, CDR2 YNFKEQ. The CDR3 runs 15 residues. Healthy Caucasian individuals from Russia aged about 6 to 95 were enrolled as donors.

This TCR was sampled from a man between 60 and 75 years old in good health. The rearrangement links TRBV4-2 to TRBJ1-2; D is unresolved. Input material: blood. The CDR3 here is CASSQDGNPNYGYTF. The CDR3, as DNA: TGTGCCAGCAGCCAAGACGGGAACCCAAACTATGGCTACACCTTC.